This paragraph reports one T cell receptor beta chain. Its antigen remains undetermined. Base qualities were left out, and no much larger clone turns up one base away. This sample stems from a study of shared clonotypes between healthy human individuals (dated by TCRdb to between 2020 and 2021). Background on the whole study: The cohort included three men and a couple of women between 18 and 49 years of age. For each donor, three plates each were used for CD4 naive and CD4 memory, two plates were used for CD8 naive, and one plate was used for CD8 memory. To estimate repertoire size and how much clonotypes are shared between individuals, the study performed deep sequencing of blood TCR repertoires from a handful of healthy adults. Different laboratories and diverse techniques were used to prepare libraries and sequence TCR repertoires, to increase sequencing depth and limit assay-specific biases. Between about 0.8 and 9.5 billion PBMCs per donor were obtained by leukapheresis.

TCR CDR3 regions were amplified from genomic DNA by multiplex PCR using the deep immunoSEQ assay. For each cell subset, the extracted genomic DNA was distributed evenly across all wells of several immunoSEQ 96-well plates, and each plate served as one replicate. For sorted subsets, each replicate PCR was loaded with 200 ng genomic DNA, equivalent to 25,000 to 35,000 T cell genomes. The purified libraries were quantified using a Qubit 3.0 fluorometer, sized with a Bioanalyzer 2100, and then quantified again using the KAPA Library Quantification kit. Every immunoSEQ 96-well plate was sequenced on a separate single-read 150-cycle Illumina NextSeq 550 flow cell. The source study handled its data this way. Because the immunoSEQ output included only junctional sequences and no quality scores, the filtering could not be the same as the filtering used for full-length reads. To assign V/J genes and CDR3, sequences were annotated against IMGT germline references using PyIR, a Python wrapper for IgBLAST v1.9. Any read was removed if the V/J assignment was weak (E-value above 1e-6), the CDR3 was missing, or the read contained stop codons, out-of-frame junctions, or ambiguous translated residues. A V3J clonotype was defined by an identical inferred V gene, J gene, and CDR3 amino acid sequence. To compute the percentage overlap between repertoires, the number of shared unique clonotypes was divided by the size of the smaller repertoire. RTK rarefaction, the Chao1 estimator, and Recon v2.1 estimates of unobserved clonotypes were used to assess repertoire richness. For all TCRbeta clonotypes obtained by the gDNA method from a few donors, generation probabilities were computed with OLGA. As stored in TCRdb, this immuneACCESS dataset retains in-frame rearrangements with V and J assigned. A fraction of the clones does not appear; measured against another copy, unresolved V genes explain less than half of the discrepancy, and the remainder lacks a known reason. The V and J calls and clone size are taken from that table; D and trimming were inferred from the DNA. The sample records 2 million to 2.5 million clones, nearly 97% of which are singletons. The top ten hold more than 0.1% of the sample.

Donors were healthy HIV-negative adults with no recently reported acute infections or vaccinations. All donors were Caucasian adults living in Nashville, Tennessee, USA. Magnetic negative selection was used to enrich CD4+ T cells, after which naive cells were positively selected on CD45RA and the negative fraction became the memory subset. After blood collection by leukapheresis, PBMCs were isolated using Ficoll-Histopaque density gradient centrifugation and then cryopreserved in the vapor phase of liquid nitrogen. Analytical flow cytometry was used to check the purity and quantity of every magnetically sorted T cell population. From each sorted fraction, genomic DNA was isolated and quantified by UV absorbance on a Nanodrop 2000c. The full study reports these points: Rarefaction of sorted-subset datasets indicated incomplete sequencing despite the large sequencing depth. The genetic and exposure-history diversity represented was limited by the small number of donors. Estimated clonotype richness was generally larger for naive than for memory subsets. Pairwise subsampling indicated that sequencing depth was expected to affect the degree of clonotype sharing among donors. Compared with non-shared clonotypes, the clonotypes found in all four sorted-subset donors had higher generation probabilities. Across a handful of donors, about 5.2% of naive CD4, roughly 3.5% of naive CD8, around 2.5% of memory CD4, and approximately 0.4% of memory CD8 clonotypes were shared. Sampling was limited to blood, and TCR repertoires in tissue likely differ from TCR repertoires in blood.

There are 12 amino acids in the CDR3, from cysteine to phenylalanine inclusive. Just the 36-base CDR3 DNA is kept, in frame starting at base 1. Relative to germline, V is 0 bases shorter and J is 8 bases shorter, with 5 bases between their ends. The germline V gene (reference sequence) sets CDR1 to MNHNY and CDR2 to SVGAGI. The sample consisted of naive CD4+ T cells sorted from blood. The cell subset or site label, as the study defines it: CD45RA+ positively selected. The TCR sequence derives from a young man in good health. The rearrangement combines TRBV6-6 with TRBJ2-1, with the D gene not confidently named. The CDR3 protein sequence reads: CASSYSQDEQFF. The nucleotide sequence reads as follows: TGTGCCAGCAGTTACTCGCAGGATGAGCAGTTCTTC.